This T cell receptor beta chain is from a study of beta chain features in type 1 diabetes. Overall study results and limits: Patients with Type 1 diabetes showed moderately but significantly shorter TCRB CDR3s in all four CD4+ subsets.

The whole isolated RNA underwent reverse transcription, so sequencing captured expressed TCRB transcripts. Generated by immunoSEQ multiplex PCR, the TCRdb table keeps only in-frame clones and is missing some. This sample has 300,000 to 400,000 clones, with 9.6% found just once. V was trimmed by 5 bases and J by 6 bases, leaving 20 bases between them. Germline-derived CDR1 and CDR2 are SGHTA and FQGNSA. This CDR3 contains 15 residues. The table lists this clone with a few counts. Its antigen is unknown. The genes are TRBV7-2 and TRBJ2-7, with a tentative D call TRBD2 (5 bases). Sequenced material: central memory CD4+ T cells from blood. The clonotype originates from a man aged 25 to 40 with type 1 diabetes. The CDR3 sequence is CASSPALAAELEQYF. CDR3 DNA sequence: TGTGCCAGCAGCCCCGCGCTGGCAGCGGAACTCGAGCAGTACTTC.